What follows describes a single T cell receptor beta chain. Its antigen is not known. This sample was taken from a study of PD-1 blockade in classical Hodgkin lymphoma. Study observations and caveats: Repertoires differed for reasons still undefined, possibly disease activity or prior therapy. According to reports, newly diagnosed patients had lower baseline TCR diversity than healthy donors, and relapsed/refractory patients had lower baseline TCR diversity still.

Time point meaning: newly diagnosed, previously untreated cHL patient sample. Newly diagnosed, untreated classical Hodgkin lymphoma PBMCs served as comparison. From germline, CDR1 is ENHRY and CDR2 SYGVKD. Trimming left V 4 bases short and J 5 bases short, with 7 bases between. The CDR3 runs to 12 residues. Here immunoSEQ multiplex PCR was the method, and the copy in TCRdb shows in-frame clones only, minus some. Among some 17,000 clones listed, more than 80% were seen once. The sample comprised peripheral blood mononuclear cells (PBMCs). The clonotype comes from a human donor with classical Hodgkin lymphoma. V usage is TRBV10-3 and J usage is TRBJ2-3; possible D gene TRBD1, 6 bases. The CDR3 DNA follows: TGTGCCATCAGTGGGGACATAGATACGCAGTATTTT. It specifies CAISGDIDTQYF.